This TCR beta chain was sequenced during a study of blood T cell repertoires in COVID-19. Across the study: Sample material is recorded as cDNA or gDNA derived from T cells, B-cell-depleted T cells, or PBMCs.

Trimming stripped 1 base from V and 0 bases from J, with 6 bases between. The germline CDR1 and CDR2 sequences are SEHNR and FQNEAQ (reference sequence). The CDR3 is 14 residues long. The assay was immunoSEQ multiplex PCR, and TCRdb's table has in-frame clones only and misses some. This table has 270,000 or so clones, approximately 84% appearing once. The TCR was taken from a human donor with COVID-19, enrolled during active disease. The donor label of this sample is uncertain. The chain combines TRBV7-9 with TRBJ2-5; D gene ambiguous. The specimen was peripheral blood. CDR3 in amino acids: CASSLDTDQETQYF. The CDR3 DNA is TGTGCCAGCAGCTTAGATACGGACCAAGAGACCCAGTACTTC.